The 22 T cell receptor beta chains reported below all come from one sample, sequenced in a study of blood T cell repertoires in COVID-19. Data came from immunoSEQ multiplex PCR; TCRdb stores just in-frame clones and leaves some out. This sample has approximately 140,000 clones, with about 81% found just once. Material: peripheral blood. These receptors were collected from a woman aged 80 or over with acute or convalescent COVID-19.

V and J are TRBV14 and TRBJ1-3; D is unresolved. CDR1 and CDR2 (germline): SGHDN, FVKESK. V was trimmed by 0 bases and J by 7 bases, leaving 13 bases between them. The CDR3 is made up of 15 amino acids. The CDR3 protein is CASSQDGTVGNTIYF. Written as DNA, the CDR3 is TGTGCCAGCAGCCAAGATGGCACTGTCGGGAACACCATATATTTT.

CDR3 nucleotide sequence: TGTGCCAGCAGCTTAGATGGACTAGCGGGGAGAAATGAGCAGTTCTTC. The encoded protein is CASSLDGLAGRNEQFF. The chain recombines TRBV11-3 with TRBJ2-1; 12 bases are shared with TRBD2. The CDR3 loop spans 16 amino acids. Germline CDR1 and CDR2: SGHNT and YENEEA. V shed 0 bases and J 7 bases; nucleotides not matched to a gene: 4.

J is TRBJ2-6 and V is TRBV27, with no clear D. Germline CDR1 MNHEY, CDR2 SMNVEV (reference sequence). V gave up 2 bases and J gave up 2 bases, with 10 bases separating them. The CDR3 spans 16 residues. The DNA for the CDR3 is TGTGCCAGCAGTTTAACAACTATTACTGGGGCCAACGTCCTGACTTTC. Residues: CASSLTTITGANVLTF.

The J gene is TRBJ2-3, the V gene TRBV7-8; 11 nucleotides align to TRBD1. CDR3 length equals 17 residues. The germline V gene encodes CDR1 SGHVS and CDR2 FQNEAQ. Trimming took 5 bases from V and 5 from J; bases not matched to a gene: 12. This chain's CDR3 is CASSTPKDRGPVDTQYF. Written as DNA, the CDR3 is TGTGCCAGCAGCACCCCTAAGGACAGGGGGCCCGTAGATACGCAGTATTTT. The variable domain in full, with the rest retrieved from reference TRBV7-8 and TRBJ2-3, is GAGVSQSPRYKVAKRGQDVALRCDPISGHVSLFWYQQALGQGPEFLTYFQNEAQLDKSGLPSDRFFAERPEGSVSTLKIQRTQQEDSAVYLCASSTPKDRGPVDTQYFGPGTRLTVL.

The chain links TRBV27 to TRBJ1-1; no clear D. V lost 3 bases to trimming and J lost 1 base, with 6 bases between them. The CDR3 has 13 amino acids. Germline values: CDR1 MNHEY, CDR2 SMNVEV (reference sequence). The CDR3 reads CASSLRENTEAFF. CDR3 nucleotides: TGTGCCAGCAGTTTGCGCGAGAACACTGAAGCTTTCTTT.

This clone has a count of ten or more. The chain has TRBV9 and TRBJ1-6, with no clear D. V lost 3 bases and J lost 5, with 12 bases in between. Germline assignment: CDR1 SGDLS and CDR2 YYNGEE. This CDR3 spans 15 amino acids. The CDR3 sequence is CASSALPGDNSPLHF. The DNA for the CDR3 is TGTGCCAGCAGCGCGCTGCCAGGCGATAATTCACCCCTCCACTTT. The variable domain in full, with the rest retrieved from reference TRBV9 and TRBJ1-6, is DSGVTQTPKHLITATGQRVTLRCSPRSGDLSVYWYQQSLDQGLQFLIQYYNGEERAKGNILERFSAQQFPDLHSELNLSSLELGDSALYFCASSALPGDNSPLHFGNGTRLTVT.

The gene calls are TRBV7-9 and TRBJ1-4, with unresolved D. This CDR3 region has 14 residues. The germline gives CDR1 SEHNR, CDR2 FQNEAQ (reference sequence). V lost 2 bases, J lost 7 bases, and 11 bases lay in between. In DNA, the CDR3 is TGTGCCAGCAGCTTATTCAGAGGAGCTGAAAAACTGTTTTTT. Its translation is CASSLFRGAEKLFF.

This clone came up once. This CDR3 is CASSLVVGGGSNEQYF. The CDR3 coding sequence is TGTGCCAGCAGCTTAGTGGTCGGGGGGGGTAGCAACGAGCAGTACTTC. The chain links TRBV7-2 to TRBJ2-7, with 8 bases that match TRBD2. V dropped 1 base and J dropped 5; count of bases not matched to a gene: 10. CDR3 length: 16 amino acids. CDR1 and CDR2 (germline): SGHTA, FQGNSA.

This chain connects TRBV19 to TRBJ1-1; 9 positions match TRBD1. The V gene end was trimmed by 4 bases and the J gene end by 3 bases; junction bases not matched to a gene: 3. This CDR3 has 14 residues. Germline V CDR1 and CDR2: LNHDA, SQIVND (reference sequence). CDR3 nucleotides: TGTGCCAGTAGTACGGGACAGGGAGACACTGAAGCTTTCTTT. Translated, it gives CASSTGQGDTEAFF.

The chain recombines TRBV29-1 with TRBJ1-1, with a tentative D call TRBD1 (6 bases). The CDR3 contains 11 residues. Per germline, CDR1 SQVTM and CDR2 ANQGSEA. Trimming stripped 7 bases from V and 7 bases from J, with 13 bases between. Written as DNA, the CDR3 is TGCAGCGCCGGGGGGCATGGTGAAGCTTTCTTT. Amino acid sequence: CSAGGHGEAFF.

The chain employs TRBV19 and TRBJ1-5, with a tentative D call TRBD1 (5 bases). Trimming removed 3 bases at V and 4 bases at J, with 10 bases between. There are 14 residues in the CDR3. Germline V gene sequence: CDR1 LNHDA, CDR2 SQIVND (reference sequence). As DNA, the CDR3 is TGTGCCAGTAGTATGCGCGGGGGTAATCAGCCCCAGCATTTT. Protein sequence: CASSMRGGNQPQHF.

V and J are TRBV5-5 and TRBJ1-1; D may be TRBD1 (6 bases). This CDR3 has 16 amino acids. V was clipped by 5 bases and J by 1 base, with 18 bases between them. Germline assignment: CDR1 SGHKS and CDR2 YYEKEE (reference sequence). This CDR3 reads CASSPGTGYQNTEAFF. In DNA form, the CDR3 reads TGTGCCAGCAGTCCCGGAACAGGGTATCAGAACACTGAAGCTTTCTTT. Full variable domain (missing parts from reference TRBV5-5 and TRBJ1-1): DAGVTQSPTHLIKTRGQQVTLRCSPISGHKSVSWYQQVLGQGPQFIFQYYEKEERGRGNFPDRFSARQFPNYSSELNVNALLLGDSALYLCASSPGTGYQNTEAFFGQGTRLTVV.

This clone was seen just once. J is TRBJ2-5 and V is TRBV5-1; weak D call: TRBD1 (7 bases). Germline V CDR1 and CDR2: SGHRS, YFSETQ. The CDR3 consists of 16 residues. Trimming pared 4 bases from V and 6 bases from J, leaving 22 bases between. CDR3 in DNA: TGCGCCAGCAGCCCGACAGGGTGGGGGGTCGTGAAGACCCAGTACTTC. Protein: CASSPTGWGVVKTQYF.

The genes are TRBV27 and TRBJ2-1; the D gene is possibly TRBD2 (5 bases). CDR1 is MNHEY, CDR2 SMNVEV, per germline (reference sequence). The V end was cut by 4 bases, the J end by 5 bases, with 15 bases between. The CDR3 loop spans 15 amino acids. The CDR3 sequence is CASSSGRTSHNEQFF. The CDR3 DNA sequence: TGTGCCAGCAGTTCGGGCCGGACTTCCCACAATGAGCAGTTCTTC.

This chain connects TRBV5-1 to TRBJ1-1; D perhaps matches TRBD1 (5 bases). Germline CDR1 SGHRS, CDR2 YFSETQ. V was clipped by 3 bases and J by 2 bases, with 17 bases between them. The CDR3 is 16 residues long. The chain's CDR3 is CASSSEGLRGNTEAFF. Written as DNA, the CDR3 is TGCGCCAGCAGCTCGGAGGGTCTTAGGGGTAACACTGAAGCTTTCTTT.

This clone appeared once. This chain uses TRBV18 with TRBJ2-1, with 7 nucleotides matching TRBD2. The V gene's germline CDR1 is KGHSH and CDR2 LQKENI. Unmatched junction bases numbered 6, after V lost 3 bases and J lost 7 bases. This CDR3 spans 14 amino acids. The CDR3 reads CASSPQPGRNEQFF. The DNA of the CDR3 is TGTGCCAGCTCACCCCAGCCCGGGAGGAATGAGCAGTTCTTC.

The chain recombines TRBV5-1 with TRBJ1-1; D not resolved. The CDR3 has 14 residues. CDR1 and CDR2 from the germline V gene are SGHRS and YFSETQ. Between the trimmed V and J ends, which lost 4 bases and 1 base, there was a span of 11 bases. CDR3 DNA: TGCGCCAGCAGCGCAACAGCGGCGAACACTGAAGCTTTCTTT. It encodes CASSATAANTEAFF.

The chain combines TRBV19 with TRBJ1-2; D not resolved. V was trimmed by 3 bases and J by 3 bases, leaving 14 bases between them. The CDR3 length is 15 residues. The germline CDR1 and CDR2 sequences are LNHDA and SQIVND (reference sequence). The CDR3 DNA follows: TGTGCCAGTAGTATGGGAGGGCGACGTGACTATGGCTACACCTTC. Translated: CASSMGGRRDYGYTF. Full variable domain (rest looked up from reference TRBV19 and TRBJ1-2): DGGITQSPKYLFRKEGQNVTLSCEQNLNHDAMYWYRQDPGQGLRLIYYSQIVNDFQKGDIAEGYSVSREKKESFPLTVTSAQKNPTAFYLCASSMGGRRDYGYTFGSGTRLTVV.

The chain combines TRBV19 with TRBJ1-4; possible D gene TRBD1, 6 bases. The germline gives CDR1 LNHDA, CDR2 SQIVND (reference sequence). Trimming stripped 5 bases from V and 7 bases from J, with 11 bases between. The CDR3 runs 13 residues. The CDR3 DNA is TGTGCCAGTAGTTTCCGGGACACTGAAAAACTGTTTTTT. It specifies CASSFRDTEKLFF.

The count of this clone is one. V usage is TRBV7-6 and J usage is TRBJ2-2; D is unclear. Per the germline V gene, CDR1 is SGHVS and CDR2 is FNYEAQ. V lost 0 bases to trimming and J lost 4 bases, with 12 bases between them. The CDR3 is 16 residues long. The CDR3 DNA is TGTGCCAGCAGCTTAGCGCCGGGTCTGAGCACCGGGGAGCTGTTTTTT. Protein sequence: CASSLAPGLSTGELFF. Supplemented by reference TRBV7-6 and TRBJ2-2, the full variable domain reads GAGVSQSPRYKVTKRGQDVALRCDPISGHVSLYWYRQALGQGPEFLTYFNYEAQQDKSGLPNDRFSAERPEGSISTLTIQRTEQRDSAMYRCASSLAPGLSTGELFFGEGSRLTVL.

The chain recombines TRBV27 with TRBJ1-2; TRBD1 matches 7 bases. CDR1 and CDR2 from the germline V gene are MNHEY and SMNVEV (reference sequence). The CDR3 loop spans 14 amino acids. The J segment lost 9 bases and the V segment lost 3 bases, leaving 10 bases of the junction unmatched. The DNA for the CDR3 is TGTGCCAGCAGTTTTGGGCAGGGGGGTTACAGCTACACCTTC. This gives the protein CASSFGQGGYSYTF.

This clone appeared once. The gene calls are TRBV4-3 and TRBJ1-1; D is perhaps TRBD1 (5 bases). The CDR3 has 14 amino acids. V lost 5 bases to trimming and J lost 11 bases, with 21 bases between them. The V gene's germline CDR1 is LGHNA and CDR2 YSLEER. CDR3 in DNA: TGCGCCAGCAGCGAGACAGTCGGGGGTTCTAGGGCTTTCTTT. Protein product: CASSETVGGSRAFF.